The entry that follows covers one TCR beta chain sequence. Its antigen is undetermined. Starting from around 500 ng of total RNA, TCR libraries were made with linear amplification. TCRdb reprocessed the reads with MiXCR, giving one entry per CDR3 protein. Among 200,000 or so distinct CDR3 sequences, 65% to 80% were seen once, and the ten largest hold roughly 2.4%. The sample comes from a study of healthy donors' naive CD4 and CD8 T cells. Overall study context: A new alpha primer set targeted every functional IMGT alpha variant. Study-level results: The study did not address homeostatic proliferation effects in naive T cells. Bulk sequencing left alpha and beta chains unpaired.

Germline V gene sequence: CDR1 LNHDA, CDR2 SQIVND (reference sequence). The CDR3 length is 14 residues. Trimming stripped 5 bases from V and 6 bases from J, with 17 bases between. Sorting defined naive CD4+ as CD4+CD8-CD45RO-CD45RA+ and naive CD8+ as CD8+CD4-CD45RA+CD27bright. The chain employs TRBV19 and TRBJ2-7; D assignment may be TRBD1 or TRBD2 (5 bases each). This sequence originates from a pool of human donors in good health; the sample pools cells from several healthy donors. The material sequenced was naive CD4+ and CD8+ T cells sorted from blood, pooled from several donors. This chain's CDR3 is CASSPTSPGTEQYF. As DNA, the CDR3 is TGTGCCAGTAGTCCTACATCCCCAGGGACCGAGCAGTACTTC.